A selection of T cell receptor beta chains follows, all from one sample in a study of technical replicates of blood from several donors. Data came from immunoSEQ multiplex PCR; TCRdb stores just in-frame clones and leaves some out. The sample consists of around 68,000 clones, roughly 97% of them appearing once. Specimen: T cells isolated from PBMCs. The receptors come from a human donor in good health. CDR3s include the opening cysteine and the closing phenylalanine or tryptophan. Fields, in order: V gene, J gene, clone size, D gene, CDR3 DNA, CDR3 protein. The D gene is left open where the match is weak. Clone sizes are given selectively: once, few, many, or a class where the clone is expanded.

V: TRBV7-9
J: TRBJ2-7
size: .
D: .
DNA: TGTGCCAGCAGCTACACCTACGAGCAGTACTTC
CDR3: CASSYTYEQYF

V: TRBV20-1
J: TRBJ2-7
size: .
D: .
DNA: TGCAGTGCTGCTACTAGCTACGAGCAGTACTTC
CDR3: CSAATSYEQYF

V: TRBV7-7
J: TRBJ2-7
size: .
D: .
DNA: TGTGCCAGCAGCTTAGCGAACCTAGCTTTTTCCTACGAGCAGTACTTC
CDR3: CASSLANLAFSYEQYF

V: TRBV10-1
J: TRBJ2-1
size: .
D: TRBD1
DNA: TGCGCCAGCAGTGAGTCAGGACAGGATGAGCAGTTCTTC
CDR3: CASSESGQDEQFF

V: TRBV19
J: TRBJ1-1
size: .
D: .
DNA: TGTGCCAGTAGTATAGAAACACAGAACACTGAAGCTTTCTTT
CDR3: CASSIETQNTEAFF

V: TRBV4-2
J: TRBJ2-7
size: .
D: TRBD2
DNA: TGTGCCAGCAGCGAAACTAGCGGGAGAGACGAGCAGTACTTC
CDR3: CASSETSGRDEQYF

V: TRBV19
J: TRBJ1-1
size: .
D: .
DNA: TGTGCCAGTAGTATTTTACAGTACACTGAAGCTTTCTTT
CDR3: CASSILQYTEAFF

V: TRBV6-1
J: TRBJ2-7
size: .
D: .
DNA: TGTGCCAGCAAATATGTGTACGAGCAGTACTTC
CDR3: CASKYVYEQYF

V: TRBV6-6
J: TRBJ1-1
size: .
D: .
DNA: TGTGCCAGCAGTTACTCGAAGGAGCTATACACTGAAGCTTTCTTT
CDR3: CASSYSKELYTEAFF

V: TRBV6-5
J: TRBJ1-3
size: once
D: .
DNA: TGTGCCAGCAGCGGGGGGAGAGTAGAACACACCATATATTTT
CDR3: CASSGGRVEHTIYF

V: TRBV5-1
J: TRBJ2-1
size: .
D: TRBD1
DNA: TGCGCCAGCACATGGACAGGGGAGTCCTACAATGAGCAGTTCTTC
CDR3: CASTWTGESYNEQFF

V: TRBV4-1
J: TRBJ2-1
size: .
D: .
DNA: TGCGCCAGCAGCCAAGGCGGGTCCTCCTACAATGAGCAGTTCTTC
CDR3: CASSQGGSSYNEQFF

V: TRBV5-6
J: TRBJ2-3
size: .
D: TRBD1
DNA: TGTGCCAGCAGCTGGACAGGGGGAACGGCAGATACGCAGTATTTT
CDR3: CASSWTGGTADTQYF

V: TRBV7-9
J: TRBJ2-7
size: .
D: TRBD1
DNA: TGTGCCAGCAGCTTCCCGGGGCCTGACGACAGGGGGATCGACGAGCAGTACTTC
CDR3: CASSFPGPDDRGIDEQYF

V: TRBV5-1
J: TRBJ2-7
size: .
D: TRBD2
DNA: TGCGCCAGCAGCTACACTAGCGGGGAGAGCTACGAGCAGTACTTC
CDR3: CASSYTSGESYEQYF

V: TRBV6-5
J: TRBJ2-7
size: .
D: TRBD1
DNA: TGTGCCAGCGCGCCGGGGGACAGGTCCTACGAGCAGTACTTC
CDR3: CASAPGDRSYEQYF

V: TRBV30
J: TRBJ1-4
size: .
D: .
DNA: TGTGCCTGGAGTGGTGGGGCGGCTAATGAAAAACTGTTTTTT
CDR3: CAWSGGAANEKLFF

V: TRBV6-5
J: TRBJ1-1
size: .
D: .
DNA: TGTGCCAGCAGAAGACAGCCGAACACTGAAGCTTTCTTT
CDR3: CASRRQPNTEAFF

V: TRBV7-8
J: TRBJ2-1
size: .
D: TRBD2
DNA: TGTGCCAGCACGGGACTAGCCGATGAGCAGTTCTTC
CDR3: CASTGLADEQFF

V: TRBV29-1
J: TRBJ1-4
size: .
D: .
DNA: TGCAGCGTCTCCGGACAGTATAATGAAAAACTGTTTTTT
CDR3: CSVSGQYNEKLFF

V: TRBV11-1
J: TRBJ1-1
size: .
D: .
DNA: TGTGCCAGCAGTAGAATGAACACTGAAGCTTTCTTT
CDR3: CASSRMNTEAFF

V: TRBV13
J: TRBJ2-7
size: .
D: .
DNA: TGTGCCAGCAGCCCGGCAGGGGCCTACGAGCAGTACTTC
CDR3: CASSPAGAYEQYF

V: TRBV6-1
J: TRBJ2-7
size: .
D: .
DNA: TGTGCCGGCTTAGACAAGAACTACGAGCAGTACTTC
CDR3: CAGLDKNYEQYF

V: TRBV9
J: TRBJ2-7
size: once
D: TRBD1
DNA: TGTGCCAGCAGCGTACAGGGGGCGGGTACCTACGAGCAGTACTTC
CDR3: CASSVQGAGTYEQYF

V: TRBV6-5
J: TRBJ1-5
size: few
D: .
DNA: TGTGCCAGCAGAACAAACATCGATCAGCCCCAGCATTTT
CDR3: CASRTNIDQPQHF

V: TRBV28
J: TRBJ2-3
size: .
D: TRBD2
DNA: TGTGCCAGCAGCCCCATTGGAGCGGGGCCCACAGATACGCAGTATTTT
CDR3: CASSPIGAGPTDTQYF

V: TRBV9
J: TRBJ1-1
size: .
D: .
DNA: TGTGCCAGCAGCGCCCAATGGCAGAACACTGAAGCTTTCTTT
CDR3: CASSAQWQNTEAFF

V: TRBV19
J: TRBJ1-2
size: .
D: TRBD1
DNA: TGTGCCAGTAGCCTAAACGGACAGGGTTATTCTGGCTACACCTTC
CDR3: CASSLNGQGYSGYTF

V: TRBV7-9
J: TRBJ2-7
size: .
D: TRBD1
DNA: TGTGCCAGCAGCTTAAACGCGGACAGGGACTACGAGCAGTACTTC
CDR3: CASSLNADRDYEQYF

V: TRBV30
J: TRBJ2-7
size: .
D: .
DNA: TGTGCCTGGAGTTGGAGGGACGAGCAGTACTTC
CDR3: CAWSWRDEQYF

V: TRBV15
J: TRBJ2-3
size: .
D: TRBD1
DNA: TGTGCCACCAGCAGACTGCTTCCGGGACAGACCACAGATACGCAGTATTTT
CDR3: CATSRLLPGQTTDTQYF

V: TRBV5-1
J: TRBJ2-3
size: once
D: TRBD1
DNA: TGCGCCAGCAGAAGGACAGGCCAAAATACAGATACGCAGTATTTT
CDR3: CASRRTGQNTDTQYF

V: TRBV6-1
J: TRBJ2-7
size: .
D: TRBD1
DNA: TGTGCCAGCAGTGAATCGGGGACAGGGGATCACGAGCAGTACTTC
CDR3: CASSESGTGDHEQYF

V: TRBV19
J: TRBJ2-7
size: .
D: TRBD1
DNA: TGTGCCAGTAGCTATGGGACAGGGAGACTCGGCGAGCAGTACTTC
CDR3: CASSYGTGRLGEQYF

V: TRBV11-2
J: TRBJ2-1
size: once
D: TRBD2
DNA: TGTGCCAGCAGCTTTCTAGCGGGAGGGATCAATGAGCAGTTCTTC
CDR3: CASSFLAGGINEQFF